The rows below give T cell receptor beta chains drawn from one sample of a study of early T cells in non-severe SARS-CoV-2 infection. MiXCR, applied by TCRdb to the 5' RACE reads, yields one record per CDR3 protein. This sample has around 27,000 distinct CDR3 sequences, with 2.9% found just once. The sequenced sample was whole blood. The receptors shown here come from an adult who was a healthcare worker with PCR-confirmed SARS-CoV-2 infection or an uninfected control (not recorded which). Both conserved end residues are part of each CDR3. The order of the fields is clone size, D gene, V gene, J gene, CDR3 DNA, CDR3 protein. D genes are given only for firm matches. Rows give clone size only sometimes, using once, few, many, or a class for an expanded clone.

many	.	TRBV29-1	TRBJ1-1	TGCAGCGTGACAGGCCACCCTGATCGCACTGAAGCTTTCTTT	CSVTGHPDRTEAFF
many	.	TRBV28	TRBJ2-3	TGTGCCAGCAGTTTAGGACATACGCAGTATTTT	CASSLGHTQYF
many	.	TRBV28	TRBJ1-2	TGTGCCAGCAGTTCCTACGACAGGCTCGCTAACTATGGCTACACCTTC	CASSSYDRLANYGYTF
many	TRBD2	TRBV10-3	TRBJ2-2	TGTGCCATCAGCAGCGGACTAGCGGGGACCGGGGAGCTGTTTTTT	CAISSGLAGTGELFF
many	.	TRBV2	TRBJ2-3	TGTGCCAGCAGATCATCTACGATCTTTACGAGCACAGATACGCAGTATTTT	CASRSSTIFTSTDTQYF
many	TRBD1	TRBV20-1	TRBJ1-2	TGCAGTGCTAGAGAGACAGGGATTTTAGACGGCTACACCTTC	CSARETGILDGYTF
many	.	TRBV6-1	TRBJ2-5	TGTGCCAGCAGTGAAGCTAGGCGGCAAGAGACCCAGTACTTC	CASSEARRQETQYF
medium-sized	.	TRBV5-1	TRBJ2-3	TGCGCCAGCAGCTTGTACGCGGATACGCAGTATTTT	CASSLYADTQYF
.	.	TRBV12-2	TRBJ1-6	TGTGCATGGACCGGGACAGGGATTTTGGAGAATTCAGCCCCCCACTTT	CAWTGTGILENSAPHF
many	TRBD1	TRBV2	TRBJ2-3	TGTGCCAGCAAGATTACAGGGGGTACAGATACGCAGTATTTT	CASKITGGTDTQYF
many	.	TRBV25-1	TRBJ2-5	TGTGCCAGCAGTGAATCTGCCCGAGAGACCCAGTACTTC	CASSESARETQYF
many	.	TRBV12-3/TRBV12-4	TRBJ1-4	TGTGCCACGAAGAAGGCCCAAAATGAAAAACTGTTTTTT	CATKKAQNEKLFF
many	.	TRBV2	TRBJ1-2	TGTGCCAGCAGTGAAGCTTCAGGGGCGTATGGCTACACCTTC	CASSEASGAYGYTF
many	.	TRBV20-1	TRBJ1-1	TGCAGTGCTTCCAGGGTTTCCAGAAACACTGAAGCTTTCTTT	CSASRVSRNTEAFF
many	.	TRBV2	TRBJ1-6	TGTGCCAGCAGTGAACGATTGGTTTCACCCCTCCACTTT	CASSERLVSPLHF
many	TRBD2	TRBV12-3/TRBV12-4	TRBJ2-1	TGTGCCAGCAGCCGAGAACCGGGACTAGGCGATGAGCAGTTCTTC	CASSREPGLGDEQFF
many	TRBD1	TRBV11-3	TRBJ2-2	TGTGCCAGCAGCTCCGACAGGGGGTACACCGGGGAGCTGTTTTTT	CASSSDRGYTGELFF
many	TRBD2	TRBV7-2	TRBJ2-3	TGTGCCAGCAGCTCCAGGGGACTAGCGGGGGGACCCCCAGATACGCAGTATTTT	CASSSRGLAGGPPDTQYF
many	TRBD1	TRBV19	TRBJ1-2	TGTGCCAGTAGTACCCCGGACAGGGCTAACTATGGCTACACCTTC	CASSTPDRANYGYTF
many	TRBD2	TRBV5-1	TRBJ2-1	TGCGCCAGCTCGGCTAGCGGATACAATGAGCAGTTCTTC	CASSASGYNEQFF
many	.	TRBV2	TRBJ2-2	TGTGCCAGCAGTGCTCTAGTCAGTGCCGGGGAGCTGTTTTTT	CASSALVSAGELFF
few	.	TRBV3-1	TRBJ1-1	TGTGCCAGCAGCCAACCTCAGGGTAGAGCTGAAGCTTTCTTT	CASSQPQGRAEAFF
many	.	TRBV4-1	TRBJ1-5	TGCGCCAGCAGCCATCCCGACAGGCAGCCCCAGCATTTT	CASSHPDRQPQHF
.	TRBD1	TRBV5-1	TRBJ2-1	TGCGCCAGCAGCTTCACAGGGGGTCACAATGAGCAGTTCTTC	CASSFTGGHNEQFF
few	.	TRBV4-1	TRBJ2-3	TGCGCCAGCAGCCAAGACCAATTCAGCACAGATACGCAGTATTTT	CASSQDQFSTDTQYF
many	.	TRBV20-1	TRBJ1-1	TGCAGTGCTGCACCTCGAGGGTACGCTGAAGCTTTCTTT	CSAAPRGYAEAFF
many	.	TRBV6-1	TRBJ2-2	TGTGCGGCGGGTCGATTATCGAACACCGGGGAGCTGTTTTTT	CAAGRLSNTGELFF
few	TRBD1	TRBV4-1	TRBJ2-1	TGCGCCAGCAGCCAAGTCTCGACAGGGTTCTACAATGAGCAGTTCTTC	CASSQVSTGFYNEQFF
many	.	TRBV28	TRBJ2-1	TGTGCCAGCAGATCGCGAAACGGGGACCATGAGCAGTTCTTC	CASRSRNGDHEQFF
many	.	TRBV5-1	TRBJ1-1	TGCGCCAGCAGCTCTGGACAGAGGGAAGCTTTCTTT	CASSSGQREAFF
few	TRBD1	TRBV7-3	TRBJ1-2	TGTGCCAGCAGCTTACGCCCGGCCGGGACAGGGGATGGCTACACCTTC	CASSLRPAGTGDGYTF
many	TRBD1	TRBV18	TRBJ1-1	TGTGCCAGCTCACCGGGGACAGCCAACACTGAAGCTTTCTTT	CASSPGTANTEAFF
many	.	TRBV15	TRBJ1-1	TGTGCCACCAGCGGATACCCTAACACTGAAGCTTTCTTT	CATSGYPNTEAFF